The T cell receptor (beta chain) described here comes from a study of T cell clones after liver transplantation. Overall study: Samples came from ITN030ST, which attempted immunosuppression withdrawal within 2 years of liver transplantation. Standard immunosuppression, with no induction, continued until 12-24 months after transplant. Samples came pre-transplant, pre-randomization before withdrawal, and post-randomization after withdrawal ended.

Note on this clone: The target antigen is unknown.

General study points: The donor-reactive repertoire was only partly measurable in two subjects, lacking donor cells.

Here immunoSEQ multiplex PCR was the method, and the copy in TCRdb shows in-frame clones only, minus some. The table includes 25,000 to 35,000 clones, around 94% detected once. Trimming at V came to 3 bases and at J to 5 bases, leaving 2 bases not matched to a gene. In germline, CDR1 is MNHEY, CDR2 SMNVEV (reference sequence). The CDR3 contains 13 residues. The chain links TRBV27 to TRBJ2-5; 8 bases are shared with TRBD1. This specimen consisted of CD8+ T cells from blood, obtained 12 months after liver transplant. This TCR derives from a human patient who received a liver transplant. The graft donor may have contributed some T cells. The CDR3 DNA reads as TGTGCCAGCAGTTTTTGGACAGGGGAGACCCAGTACTTC. Translating gives CASSFWTGETQYF.